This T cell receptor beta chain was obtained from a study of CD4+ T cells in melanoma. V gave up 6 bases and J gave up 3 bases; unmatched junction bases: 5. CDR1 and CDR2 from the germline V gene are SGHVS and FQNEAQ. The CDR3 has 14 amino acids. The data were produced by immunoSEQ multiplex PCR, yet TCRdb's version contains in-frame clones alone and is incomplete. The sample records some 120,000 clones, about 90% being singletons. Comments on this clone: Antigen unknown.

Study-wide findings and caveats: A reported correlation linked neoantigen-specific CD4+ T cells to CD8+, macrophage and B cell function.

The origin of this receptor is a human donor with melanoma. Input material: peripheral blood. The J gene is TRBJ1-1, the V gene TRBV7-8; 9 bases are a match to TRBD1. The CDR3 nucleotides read TGTGCCAGCAGATCAAGGACAGGGGACACTGAAGCTTTCTTT. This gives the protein CASRSRTGDTEAFF.